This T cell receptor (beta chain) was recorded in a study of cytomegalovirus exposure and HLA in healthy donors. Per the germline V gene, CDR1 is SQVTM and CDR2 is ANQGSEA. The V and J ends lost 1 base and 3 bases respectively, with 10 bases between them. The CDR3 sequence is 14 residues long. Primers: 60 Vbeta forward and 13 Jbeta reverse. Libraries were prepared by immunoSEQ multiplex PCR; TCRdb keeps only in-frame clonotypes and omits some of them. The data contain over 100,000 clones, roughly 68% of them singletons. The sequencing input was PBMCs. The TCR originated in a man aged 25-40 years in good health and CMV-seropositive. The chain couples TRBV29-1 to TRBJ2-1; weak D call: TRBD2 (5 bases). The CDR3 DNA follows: TGCAGCGTTGAAGGGGATAGCGACTACAATGAGCAGTTCTTC. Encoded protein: CSVEGDSDYNEQFF.